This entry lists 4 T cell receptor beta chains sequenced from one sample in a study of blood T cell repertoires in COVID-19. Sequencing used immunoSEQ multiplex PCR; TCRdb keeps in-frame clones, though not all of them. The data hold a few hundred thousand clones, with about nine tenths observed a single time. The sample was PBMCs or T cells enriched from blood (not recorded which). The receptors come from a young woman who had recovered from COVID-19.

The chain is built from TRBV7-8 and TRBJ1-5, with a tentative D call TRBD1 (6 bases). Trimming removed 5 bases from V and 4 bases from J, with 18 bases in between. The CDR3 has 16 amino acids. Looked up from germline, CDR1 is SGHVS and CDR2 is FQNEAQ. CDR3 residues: CASSATVGGRNQPQHF. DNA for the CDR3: TGTGCCAGCAGCGCCACTGTGGGGGGGCGAAATCAGCCCCAGCATTTT. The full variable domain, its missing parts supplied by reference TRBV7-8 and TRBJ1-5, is GAGVSQSPRYKVAKRGQDVALRCDPISGHVSLFWYQQALGQGPEFLTYFQNEAQLDKSGLPSDRFFAERPEGSVSTLKIQRTQQEDSAVYLCASSATVGGRNQPQHFGDGTRLSIL.

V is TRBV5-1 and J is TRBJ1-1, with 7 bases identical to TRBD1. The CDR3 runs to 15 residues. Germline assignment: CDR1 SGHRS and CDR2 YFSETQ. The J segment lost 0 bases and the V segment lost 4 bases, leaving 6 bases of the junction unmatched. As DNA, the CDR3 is TGCGCCAGCAGCCCAGCACAGGGGATGAACACTGAAGCTTTCTTT. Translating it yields CASSPAQGMNTEAFF. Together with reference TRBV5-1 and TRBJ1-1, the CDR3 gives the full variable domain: KAGVTQTPRYLIKTRGQQVTLSCSPISGHRSVSWYQQTPGQGLQFLFEYFSETQRNKGNFPGRFSGRQFSNSRSEMNVSTLELGDSALYLCASSPAQGMNTEAFFGQGTRLTVV.

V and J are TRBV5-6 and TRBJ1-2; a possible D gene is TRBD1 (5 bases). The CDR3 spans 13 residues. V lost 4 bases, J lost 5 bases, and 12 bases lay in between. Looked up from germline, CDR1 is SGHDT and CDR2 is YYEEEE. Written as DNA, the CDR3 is TGTGCCAGCAGCCCCAGGGCAGTTTATGGCTACACCTTC. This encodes CASSPRAVYGYTF.

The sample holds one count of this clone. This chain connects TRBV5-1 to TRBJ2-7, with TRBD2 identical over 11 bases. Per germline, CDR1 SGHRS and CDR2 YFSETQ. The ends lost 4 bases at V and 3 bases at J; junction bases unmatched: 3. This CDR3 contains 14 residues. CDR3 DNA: TGCGCCAGCAGCCGGGGGACTAGCGGCTACGAGCAGTACTTC. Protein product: CASSRGTSGYEQYF.